One T cell receptor (beta chain) is described in this entry. Antigen: not known. Profiled with immunoSEQ multiplex PCR; TCRdb holds only in-frame clones, not every one. Of tens of thousands of clones in the sample, about 71% were seen once. These data originate in a study of T cell clones after liver transplantation. Study overall: A pre-transplant mixed lymphocyte reaction with TCRbeta sequencing defined graft-donor-reactive clones followed in post-transplant blood. Tolerant meant at least one year fully off immunosuppression without liver enzymes above twice normal. Study-wide points: Graft donor-reactive T cells possibly entered the graft instead of undergoing deletion.

The sequencing used CD4+ T cells from blood, collected at the approximately 16-month timepoint. This sequence was found in a human patient who received a liver transplant. Some T cells may originate from the graft donor.

CDR3 coding DNA: TGCAGTGCTAGCTCCCCAGGTGAAGCTTTCTTT. Translated, it gives CSASSPGEAFF. This chain uses TRBV20-1 with TRBJ1-1; no reliable D call. This CDR3 has 11 amino acids. The V end was cut by 3 bases, the J end by 7 bases, with 9 bases between. Germline lookup yields CDR1 DFQATT and CDR2 SNEGSKA (reference sequence).